This TCR beta chain was captured in a study of CD8 T cells in Susac syndrome. Random hexamers were used to reverse transcribe the RNA input (roughly 0.5 to 1 ug). The method of amplification for TCR beta CDR3 was immunoSEQ multiplex PCR, covering 54 Vbeta and 13 Jbeta. TCRdb analysed the immunoSEQ multiplex PCR reads with MiXCR anew, one entry per CDR3 protein. In the table there are around 190,000 distinct CDR3 sequences, approximately 94% of which are singletons. Sequencing of TCR beta covered CD8+ and CD4+ T cells obtained from blood. Healthy donors constituted the control group, matched for age and sex. FACS was used to enrich TEMRA cells, whereas the CD8+ and CD4+ T cells were obtained by negative isolation. The ends were cut back, 2 bases at V and 3 bases at J, with 8 bases in the middle. CDR1 is GTSNPN and CDR2 is SVGIG in the germline V gene (reference sequence). This CDR3 comprises 13 residues.

Specimen: CD4+ T cells from PBMCs. The chain combines TRBV30 with TRBJ1-5, with a weak D call TRBD1 (6 bases). This receptor was taken from a human donor in good health. The CDR3 reads CAWSSGANQPQHF. Written as DNA, the CDR3 is TGTGCCTGGAGTTCAGGGGCCAATCAGCCCCAGCATTTT.